The rows below give T cell receptor beta chains drawn from one sample of a study of CD8+ T cells in alopecia areata. Here immunoSEQ multiplex PCR was the method, and the copy in TCRdb shows in-frame clones only, minus some. This sample has some 150,000 clones, with roughly 70% found just once. Specimen: CD8+ T cells sorted from blood, collected at week 0. These receptor sequences come from a human donor with alopecia areata. CDR3s include the opening cysteine and the closing phenylalanine or tryptophan. D genes are given only for firm matches. The size of a clone is reported for some rows only, either as once, few or many, or as a class for expanded clones.

clone_size: NA
j_call: TRBJ2-5
d_call: NA
v_call: TRBV30
cdr3_nt: TGTGCCTGGAACCCCCGCCCCCCCGTTGAGACCCAGTACTTC
cdr3_aa: CAWNPRPPVETQYF

clone_size: NA
j_call: TRBJ2-1
d_call: NA
v_call: TRBV6-1
cdr3_nt: TGTGCCAGCAGTGAATCCAGGGAGCAGTTCTTC
cdr3_aa: CASSESREQFF

clone_size: few
j_call: TRBJ2-1
d_call: TRBD1
v_call: TRBV7-2
cdr3_nt: TGTGCCAGCAGCCCAATGACAGGGTGGACTAATGAGCAGTTCTTC
cdr3_aa: CASSPMTGWTNEQFF

clone_size: NA
j_call: TRBJ1-5
d_call: NA
v_call: TRBV4-1
cdr3_nt: TGCGCCAGCAGCCAAGAAGTCAGGGAGAGCAATCAGCCCCAGCATTTT
cdr3_aa: CASSQEVRESNQPQHF

clone_size: many
j_call: TRBJ2-4
d_call: NA
v_call: TRBV7-9
cdr3_nt: TGTGCCAGCAGCTCCTCGGGATCAGAAAACATTCAGTACTTC
cdr3_aa: CASSSSGSENIQYF

clone_size: NA
j_call: TRBJ1-6
d_call: NA
v_call: TRBV2
cdr3_nt: TGTGCCAGCAGTGAGATGGACAGAACTAATTCACCCCTCCACTTT
cdr3_aa: CASSEMDRTNSPLHF

clone_size: NA
j_call: TRBJ1-5
d_call: NA
v_call: TRBV27
cdr3_nt: TGTGCCAGCAGTTCAGGATCGCTCGGGGGTGGCAATCAGCCCCAGCATTTT
cdr3_aa: CASSSGSLGGGNQPQHF

clone_size: NA
j_call: TRBJ2-3
d_call: TRBD2
v_call: TRBV4-1
cdr3_nt: TGCGCCAGCAGCCAAGGGGGCCGTACTAGCGGGGGCGGGAGGATCGGCACAGATACGCAGTATTTT
cdr3_aa: CASSQGGRTSGGGRIGTDTQYF

clone_size: NA
j_call: TRBJ2-7
d_call: NA
v_call: TRBV5-6
cdr3_nt: TGTGCCAGCAGACAGGGCGGGGGTCCGCTCTCCTACGAGCAGTACTTC
cdr3_aa: CASRQGGGPLSYEQYF

clone_size: NA
j_call: TRBJ2-3
d_call: TRBD2
v_call: TRBV2
cdr3_nt: TGTGCCAGCAGTCAAACGGGACTAGCGGGGGGGCCGGGAGATACGCAGTATTTT
cdr3_aa: CASSQTGLAGGPGDTQYF

clone_size: once
j_call: TRBJ1-6
d_call: NA
v_call: TRBV9
cdr3_nt: TGTGCCAGCAGCCTAGGACAGCCTAATTCACCCCTCCACTTT
cdr3_aa: CASSLGQPNSPLHF

clone_size: few
j_call: TRBJ1-1
d_call: NA
v_call: TRBV5-4
cdr3_nt: TGTGCCAGCAGCTTAACAGGGAACACTGAAGCTTTCTTT
cdr3_aa: CASSLTGNTEAFF

clone_size: few
j_call: TRBJ2-2
d_call: TRBD2
v_call: TRBV7-8
cdr3_nt: TGTGCCAGCAGCTTTGATGGCGGGAGCGGAGCCGGGGAGCTGTTTTTT
cdr3_aa: CASSFDGGSGAGELFF

clone_size: NA
j_call: TRBJ2-7
d_call: NA
v_call: TRBV27
cdr3_nt: TGTGCCACCTCAGACTCCTACGAGCAGTACTTC
cdr3_aa: CATSDSYEQYF

clone_size: NA
j_call: TRBJ1-2
d_call: TRBD1
v_call: TRBV6-5
cdr3_nt: TGTGCCAGCAGTGACAGGGGAGACGGCTACACCTTC
cdr3_aa: CASSDRGDGYTF

clone_size: NA
j_call: TRBJ1-2
d_call: NA
v_call: TRBV29-1
cdr3_nt: TGCAGCGTTGAGTCCGCTAACTATGGCTACACCTTC
cdr3_aa: CSVESANYGYTF

clone_size: NA
j_call: TRBJ2-7
d_call: NA
v_call: TRBV2
cdr3_nt: TGTGCCATCCCCAAGATTGGGGGTGGACACGAGCAGTACTTC
cdr3_aa: CAIPKIGGGHEQYF

clone_size: few
j_call: TRBJ2-1
d_call: NA
v_call: TRBV29-1
cdr3_nt: TGCAGCGTTCAGGAGCGGAGCTCCTACAATGAGCAGTTCTTC
cdr3_aa: CSVQERSSYNEQFF

clone_size: NA
j_call: TRBJ2-3
d_call: TRBD2
v_call: TRBV28
cdr3_nt: TGTGCCAGCACGACTAGCGGGTACACAGATACGCAGTATTTT
cdr3_aa: CASTTSGYTDTQYF

clone_size: NA
j_call: TRBJ2-1
d_call: NA
v_call: TRBV25-1
cdr3_nt: TGTGCCAGCAGTTGGAACAATGAGCAGTTCTTC
cdr3_aa: CASSWNNEQFF

clone_size: NA
j_call: TRBJ2-1
d_call: TRBD1
v_call: TRBV15
cdr3_nt: TGTGCCACCAGCAGAGGCAAACAGGGGGCTTACAATGAGCAGTTCTTC
cdr3_aa: CATSRGKQGAYNEQFF

clone_size: NA
j_call: TRBJ2-1
d_call: TRBD1
v_call: TRBV27
cdr3_nt: TGTGCCAGCAGTTCATACGACAGGGATACTTACAATGAGCAGTTCTTC
cdr3_aa: CASSSYDRDTYNEQFF

clone_size: NA
j_call: TRBJ2-1
d_call: TRBD2
v_call: TRBV27
cdr3_nt: TGTGCCAGCAGTCTGGGACTAGCGGGGTCAAATGAGCAGTTCTTC
cdr3_aa: CASSLGLAGSNEQFF

clone_size: once
j_call: TRBJ2-4
d_call: TRBD1
v_call: TRBV7-9
cdr3_nt: TGTGCCAGCAGCTCCGGGACAGGGACCAAAAACATTCAGTACTTC
cdr3_aa: CASSSGTGTKNIQYF

clone_size: few
j_call: TRBJ2-5
d_call: NA
v_call: TRBV5-6
cdr3_nt: TGTGCCAGCAGCCCACAGGTCCGGGAGACCCAGTACTTC
cdr3_aa: CASSPQVRETQYF

clone_size: NA
j_call: TRBJ2-4
d_call: NA
v_call: TRBV27
cdr3_nt: TGTGCCAGCAGTAGGGTCAAAAACATTCAGTACTTC
cdr3_aa: CASSRVKNIQYF

clone_size: NA
j_call: TRBJ2-7
d_call: NA
v_call: TRBV29-1
cdr3_nt: TGCAGCGTTCAGCAGGAGACCTCCTACGAGCAGTACTTC
cdr3_aa: CSVQQETSYEQYF

clone_size: NA
j_call: TRBJ2-2
d_call: NA
v_call: TRBV4-2
cdr3_nt: TGTGCCAGCAGCCCCGGACCCAGCGGGAACACCGGGGAGCTGTTTTTT
cdr3_aa: CASSPGPSGNTGELFF

clone_size: NA
j_call: TRBJ2-5
d_call: NA
v_call: TRBV5-1
cdr3_nt: TGCGCCAGCAGCTTGGAATTTGGCATCCAAGAGACCCAGTACTTC
cdr3_aa: CASSLEFGIQETQYF

clone_size: NA
j_call: TRBJ1-2
d_call: NA
v_call: TRBV29-1
cdr3_nt: TGCAGCGTTGCAGGGGCCCACTATGGCTACACCTTC
cdr3_aa: CSVAGAHYGYTF

clone_size: NA
j_call: TRBJ2-7
d_call: NA
v_call: TRBV25-1
cdr3_nt: TGTGCCAGCAGTGAGCGCTTCTACGAGCAGTACTTC
cdr3_aa: CASSERFYEQYF

clone_size: NA
j_call: TRBJ1-6
d_call: NA
v_call: TRBV7-9
cdr3_nt: TGTGCCAGCAGCCCTTGGCGGGAGGATTCACCCCTCCACTTT
cdr3_aa: CASSPWREDSPLHF

clone_size: NA
j_call: TRBJ1-2
d_call: NA
v_call: TRBV29-1
cdr3_nt: TGCAGCGTAGCTGACAGGAACTATGGCTACACCTTC
cdr3_aa: CSVADRNYGYTF

clone_size: few
j_call: TRBJ2-3
d_call: NA
v_call: TRBV5-1
cdr3_nt: TGCGCCAGCAGCTTGGTCGGGGGCCCTAGCACAGATACGCAGTATTTT
cdr3_aa: CASSLVGGPSTDTQYF

clone_size: NA
j_call: TRBJ2-2
d_call: TRBD1
v_call: TRBV30
cdr3_nt: TGTGCCTGGGGACAGGGTGGCACCGGGGAGCTGTTTTTT
cdr3_aa: CAWGQGGTGELFF